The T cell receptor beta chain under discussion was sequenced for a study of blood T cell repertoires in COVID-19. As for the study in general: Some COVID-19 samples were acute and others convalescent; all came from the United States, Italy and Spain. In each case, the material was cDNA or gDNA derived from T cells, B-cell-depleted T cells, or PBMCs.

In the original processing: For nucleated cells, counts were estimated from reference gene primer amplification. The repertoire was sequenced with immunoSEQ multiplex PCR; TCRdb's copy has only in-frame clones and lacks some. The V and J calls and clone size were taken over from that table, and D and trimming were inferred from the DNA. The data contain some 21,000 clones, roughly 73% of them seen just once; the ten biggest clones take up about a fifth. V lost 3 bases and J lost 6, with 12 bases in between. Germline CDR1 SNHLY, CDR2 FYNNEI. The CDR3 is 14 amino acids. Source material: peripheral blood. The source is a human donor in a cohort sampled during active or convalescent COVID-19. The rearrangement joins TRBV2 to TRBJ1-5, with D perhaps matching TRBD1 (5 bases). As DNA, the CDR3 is TGTGCCAGCAGTGATTCGCGGGGGGTTCAGCCCCAGCATTTT. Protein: CASSDSRGVQPQHF. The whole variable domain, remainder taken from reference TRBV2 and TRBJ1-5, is EPEVTQTPSHQVTQMGQEVILRCVPISNHLYFYWYRQILGQKVEFLVSFYNNEISEKSEIFDDQFSVERPDGSNFTLKIRSTKLEDSAMYFCASSDSRGVQPQHFGDGTRLSIL.